Here is one TCR beta chain with its context. Its antigen is unidentified. These data originate in a study of cytomegalovirus exposure and HLA in healthy donors. These donors, healthy bone marrow donors, were studied. The V gene lost 7 bases and the J gene lost 2 bases, with 15 bases spanning the gap. The CDR3 contains 15 residues. From germline, CDR1 is SGHTA and CDR2 FQGNSA. Points from the study as a whole: Several of the most significant clusters appeared linked to common viral pathogens, based on a later analysis. Immune exposure was documented only through CMV serostatus.

This PCR relied on a set of 60 Vbeta primers and 13 Jbeta primers. Per the original methods: An analysis performed later counted 73 million or so unique TCR beta chains (approximately 11 million of them shared). Sequencing used immunoSEQ multiplex PCR; TCRdb keeps in-frame clones, though not all of them. The DNA was the basis for D and trimming; V, J and clone size are from that table. Listed are around 75,000 clones; roughly 5% falls within the top ten. This clonotype originated in a man aged 35 to 55 in good health and CMV-seronegative. The V gene is TRBV7-2, the J gene TRBJ1-3, with TRBD1 as a possible D gene (6 bases). Sequencing was carried out using PBMCs. The CDR3 is CASTTGTIAGNTIYF. The CDR3 DNA is TGTGCCAGCACCACCGGGACAATTGCTGGAAACACCATATATTTT.